This TCR beta chain was sequenced during a study of blood T cells in healthy people across ages. Alongside a J-beta primer mix, a sample-barcoded 5' primer served in a second PCR lasting about 6 to 12 cycles. TCRdb reprocessed the 5' RACE reads via MiXCR and lists one record per CDR3 protein. This sample has roughly 900,000 distinct CDR3 sequences, with more than 25% found just once. The CDR3 has 15 amino acids. V was clipped by 6 bases and J by 0 bases, with 16 bases between them. CDR1 and CDR2 (germline): DFQATT, SNEGSKA (reference sequence). This clonotype has at least ten counts. This rearrangement joins TRBV20-1 to TRBJ2-3; the D is unclear. This TCR came from a woman at least 80 years old in good health. Sequences were obtained from blood. The CDR3 nucleotides are TGCAGTGCGGCCACGCTAAGGATCAGCACAGATACGCAGTATTTT. It is translated as CSAATLRISTDTQYF.